Detailed here is one T cell receptor beta chain. The CDR3 covers 16 residues. Germline lookup yields CDR1 SGHRS and CDR2 YFSETQ. The V and J ends lost 3 bases and 5 bases, in that order; junction bases with no gene match: 12. PCR amplification relied on 60 Vbeta primers (plus 13 Jbeta primers). Measured with immunoSEQ multiplex PCR; TCRdb has only the in-frame clones, and not every one. The data show 170,000 or so clones, with about four fifths seen just once and around 5% held by the top ten. The data belong to a study of cytomegalovirus exposure and HLA in healthy donors. The sample comprised PBMCs. This sequence was found in a girl under 18 in good health and CMV-seropositive. The chain has TRBV5-1 and TRBJ2-7; 9 bases map to TRBD1. The CDR3 nucleotides are TGCGCCAGCAGCTCCGCAACCGGGACAGGGAGAGACGAGCAGTACTTC. The encoded protein is CASSSATGTGRDEQYF. The whole variable domain, filled in from reference TRBV5-1 and TRBJ2-7, reads KAGVTQTPRYLIKTRGQQVTLSCSPISGHRSVSWYQQTPGQGLQFLFEYFSETQRNKGNFPGRFSGRQFSNSRSEMNVSTLELGDSALYLCASSSATGTGRDEQYFGPGTRLTVT.